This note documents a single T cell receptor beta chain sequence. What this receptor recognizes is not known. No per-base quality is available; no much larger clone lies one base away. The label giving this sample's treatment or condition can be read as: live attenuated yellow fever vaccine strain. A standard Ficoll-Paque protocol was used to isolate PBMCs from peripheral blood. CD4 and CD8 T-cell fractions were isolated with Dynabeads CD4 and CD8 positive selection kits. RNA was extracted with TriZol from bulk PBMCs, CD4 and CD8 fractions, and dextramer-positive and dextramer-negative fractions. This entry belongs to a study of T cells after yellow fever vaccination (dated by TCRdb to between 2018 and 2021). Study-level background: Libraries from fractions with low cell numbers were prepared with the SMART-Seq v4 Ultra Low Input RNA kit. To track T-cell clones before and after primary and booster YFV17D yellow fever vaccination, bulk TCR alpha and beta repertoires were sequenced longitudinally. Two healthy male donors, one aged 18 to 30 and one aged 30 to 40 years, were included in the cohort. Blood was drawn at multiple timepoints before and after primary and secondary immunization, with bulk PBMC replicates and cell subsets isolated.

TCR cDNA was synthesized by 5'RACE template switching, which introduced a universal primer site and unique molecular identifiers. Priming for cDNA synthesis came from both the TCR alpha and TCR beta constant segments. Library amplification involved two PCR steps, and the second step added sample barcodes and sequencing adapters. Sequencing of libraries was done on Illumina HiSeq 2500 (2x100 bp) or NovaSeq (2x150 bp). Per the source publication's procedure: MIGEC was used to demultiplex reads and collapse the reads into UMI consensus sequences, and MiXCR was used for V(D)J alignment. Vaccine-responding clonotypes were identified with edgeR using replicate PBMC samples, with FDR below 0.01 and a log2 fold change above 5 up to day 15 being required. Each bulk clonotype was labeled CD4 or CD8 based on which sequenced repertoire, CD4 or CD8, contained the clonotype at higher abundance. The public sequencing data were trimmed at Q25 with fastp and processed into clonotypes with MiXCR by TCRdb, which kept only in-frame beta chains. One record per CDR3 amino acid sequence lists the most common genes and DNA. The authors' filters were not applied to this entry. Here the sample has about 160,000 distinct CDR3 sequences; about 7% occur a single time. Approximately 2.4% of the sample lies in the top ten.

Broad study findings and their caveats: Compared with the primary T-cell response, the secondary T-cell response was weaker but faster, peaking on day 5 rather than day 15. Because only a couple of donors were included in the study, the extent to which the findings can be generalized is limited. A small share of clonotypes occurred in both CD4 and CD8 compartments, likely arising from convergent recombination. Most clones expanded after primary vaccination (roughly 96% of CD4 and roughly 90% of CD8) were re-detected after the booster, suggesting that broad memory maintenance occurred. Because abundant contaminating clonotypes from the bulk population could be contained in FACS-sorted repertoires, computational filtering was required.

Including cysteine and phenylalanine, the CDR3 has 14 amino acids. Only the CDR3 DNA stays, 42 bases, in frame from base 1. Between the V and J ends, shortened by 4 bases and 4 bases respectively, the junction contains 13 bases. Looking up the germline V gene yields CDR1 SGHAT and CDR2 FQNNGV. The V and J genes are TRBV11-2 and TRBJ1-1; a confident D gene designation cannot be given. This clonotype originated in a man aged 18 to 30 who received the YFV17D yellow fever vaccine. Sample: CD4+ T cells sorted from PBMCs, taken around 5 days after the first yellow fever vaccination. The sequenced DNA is TGTGCCAGCAGCTACAGCCGCACGGCCACTGAAGCTTTCTTT. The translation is CASSYSRTATEAFF.